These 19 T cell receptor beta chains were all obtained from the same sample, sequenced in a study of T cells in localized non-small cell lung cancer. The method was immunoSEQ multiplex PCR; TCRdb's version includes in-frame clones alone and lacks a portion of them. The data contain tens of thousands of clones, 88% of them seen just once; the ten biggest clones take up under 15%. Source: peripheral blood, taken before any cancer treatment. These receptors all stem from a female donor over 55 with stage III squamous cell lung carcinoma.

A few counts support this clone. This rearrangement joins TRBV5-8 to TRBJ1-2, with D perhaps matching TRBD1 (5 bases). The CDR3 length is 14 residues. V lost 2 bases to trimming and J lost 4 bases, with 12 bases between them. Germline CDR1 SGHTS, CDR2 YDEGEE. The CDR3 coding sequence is TGTGCCAGCAGCTTAGGAGGGGTGCGCTATGGCTACACCTTC. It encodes CASSLGGVRYGYTF.

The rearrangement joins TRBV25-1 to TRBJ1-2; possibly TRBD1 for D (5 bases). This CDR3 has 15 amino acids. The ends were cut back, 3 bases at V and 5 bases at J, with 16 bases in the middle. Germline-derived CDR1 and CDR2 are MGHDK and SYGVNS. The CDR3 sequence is CASSEETGTEYGYTF. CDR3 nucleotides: TGTGCCAGCAGTGAGGAAACCGGGACGGAATATGGCTACACCTTC.

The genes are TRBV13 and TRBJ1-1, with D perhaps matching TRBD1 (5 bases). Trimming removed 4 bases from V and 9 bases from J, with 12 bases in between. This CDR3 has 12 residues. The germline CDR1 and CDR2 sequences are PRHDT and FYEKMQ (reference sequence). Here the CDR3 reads CASSSQWGQAFF. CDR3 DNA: TGTGCCAGCAGCTCGCAATGGGGCCAAGCTTTCTTT.

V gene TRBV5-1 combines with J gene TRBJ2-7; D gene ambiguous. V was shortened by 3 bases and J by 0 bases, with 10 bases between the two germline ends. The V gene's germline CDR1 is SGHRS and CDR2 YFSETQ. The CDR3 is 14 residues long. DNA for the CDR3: TGCGCCAGCAGCTCTCTAAACCCCTCCTACGAGCAGTACTTC. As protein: CASSSLNPSYEQYF.

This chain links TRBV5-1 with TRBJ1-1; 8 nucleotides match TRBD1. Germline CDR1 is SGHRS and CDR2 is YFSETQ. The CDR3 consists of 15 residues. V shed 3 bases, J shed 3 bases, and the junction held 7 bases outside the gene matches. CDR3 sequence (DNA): TGCGCCAGCAGCTCTGCGCGGACAGGGCACACTGAAGCTTTCTTT. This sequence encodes CASSSARTGHTEAFF.

The CDR3 is CASSQETQYF. CDR3 nucleotides: TGTGCCAGTTCCCAAGAGACCCAGTACTTC. The rearrangement links TRBV28 to TRBJ2-5; D gene uncertain. The CDR3 spans 10 residues. CDR1 MDHEN and CDR2 SYDVKM come from the germline V gene. Trimming cost V 9 bases and J 1 base, with 3 bases left between them. Filled out from reference TRBV28 and TRBJ2-5, the complete variable domain reads DVKVTQSSRYLVKRTGEKVFLECVQDMDHENMFWYRQDPGLGLRLIYFSYDVKMKEKGDIPEGYSVSREKKERFSLILESASTNQTSMYLCASSQETQYFGPGTRLLVL.

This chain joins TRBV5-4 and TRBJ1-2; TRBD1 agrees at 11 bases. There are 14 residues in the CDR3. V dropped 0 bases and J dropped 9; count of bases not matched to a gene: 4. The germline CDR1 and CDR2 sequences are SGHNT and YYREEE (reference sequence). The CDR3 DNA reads TGTGCCAGCAGCTTGGACGGGACAGGGGGTAGCTACACCTTC. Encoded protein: CASSLDGTGGSYTF.

DNA of the CDR3: TGTGCCATCAGTTTTTTGGGACCTAACACTGAAGCTTTCTTT. Translation: CAISFLGPNTEAFF. V gene TRBV10-3 combines with J gene TRBJ1-1; TRBD1 might be the D (5 bases). Between the trimmed V and J ends, which lost 5 bases and 2 bases, there was a span of 12 bases. The CDR3 loop spans 14 amino acids. Germline values: CDR1 ENHRY, CDR2 SYGVKD.

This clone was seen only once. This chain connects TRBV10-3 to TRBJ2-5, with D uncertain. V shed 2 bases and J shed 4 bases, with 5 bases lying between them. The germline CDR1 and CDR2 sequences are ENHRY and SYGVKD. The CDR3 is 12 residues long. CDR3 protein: CAISEVVETQYF. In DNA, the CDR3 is TGTGCCATCAGTGAGGTGGTAGAGACCCAGTACTTC.

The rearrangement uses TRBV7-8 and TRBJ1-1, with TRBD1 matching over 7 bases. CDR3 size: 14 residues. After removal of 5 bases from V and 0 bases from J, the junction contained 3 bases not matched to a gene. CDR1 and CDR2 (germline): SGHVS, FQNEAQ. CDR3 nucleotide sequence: TGTGCCAGCAGCGCCGGGACAGTGAACACTGAAGCTTTCTTT. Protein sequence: CASSAGTVNTEAFF.

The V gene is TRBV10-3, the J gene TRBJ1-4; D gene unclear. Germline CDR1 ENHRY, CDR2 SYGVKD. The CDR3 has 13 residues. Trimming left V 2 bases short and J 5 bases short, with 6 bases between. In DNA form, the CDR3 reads TGTGCCATCAGTGAGGGGAGAAATGAAAAACTGTTTTTT. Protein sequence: CAISEGRNEKLFF.

The CDR3 reads CASSLDSAKQTTGELFF. DNA for the CDR3: TGCGCCAGCAGCTTGGATAGCGCCAAGCAGACAACCGGGGAGCTGTTTTTT. The V call is TRBV5-1, the J call TRBJ2-2; the D gene is possibly TRBD2 (5 bases). Trimming removed 0 bases at V and 5 bases at J, with 17 bases between. The CDR3 is 17 residues long. Germline V CDR1 and CDR2: SGHRS, YFSETQ.

The CDR3 spells CASSLGALDSYGYTF. The DNA of the CDR3 is TGTGCCAGCAGCTTAGGAGCCCTAGACAGCTATGGCTACACCTTC. V gene TRBV11-2 combines with J gene TRBJ1-2; TRBD1 is a possible D gene (5 bases). This CDR3 spans 15 amino acids. V dropped 1 base and J dropped 4 bases, with 13 bases sitting between them. Germline CDR1 reads SGHAT; CDR2 reads FQNNGV. Looking up the rest from reference TRBV11-2 and TRBJ1-2 gives the full variable domain: EAGVAQSPRYKIIEKRQSVAFWCNPISGHATLYWYQQILGQGPKLLIQFQNNGVVDDSQLPKDRFSAERLKGVDSTLKIQPAKLEDSAVYLCASSLGALDSYGYTFGSGTRLTVV.

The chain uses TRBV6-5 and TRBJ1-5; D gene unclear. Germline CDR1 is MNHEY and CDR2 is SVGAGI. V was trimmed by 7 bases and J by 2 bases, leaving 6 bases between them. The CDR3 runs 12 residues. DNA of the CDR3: TGTGCCAGCACCTCTGGCAATCAGCCCCAGCATTTT. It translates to CASTSGNQPQHF.

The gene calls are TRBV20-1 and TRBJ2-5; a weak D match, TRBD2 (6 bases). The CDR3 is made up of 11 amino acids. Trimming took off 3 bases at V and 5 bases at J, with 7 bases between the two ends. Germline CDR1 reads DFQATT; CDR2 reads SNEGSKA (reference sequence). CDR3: CSARAGETQYF. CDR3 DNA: TGCAGTGCTAGGGCGGGGGAGACCCAGTACTTC.

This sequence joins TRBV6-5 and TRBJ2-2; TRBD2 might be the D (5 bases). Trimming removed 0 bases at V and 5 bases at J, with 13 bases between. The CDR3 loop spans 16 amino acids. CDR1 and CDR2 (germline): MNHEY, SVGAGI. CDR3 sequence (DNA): TGTGCCAGCAGTTACTCGAGGCCTCCGGGAACCGGGGAGCTGTTTTTT. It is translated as CASSYSRPPGTGELFF.

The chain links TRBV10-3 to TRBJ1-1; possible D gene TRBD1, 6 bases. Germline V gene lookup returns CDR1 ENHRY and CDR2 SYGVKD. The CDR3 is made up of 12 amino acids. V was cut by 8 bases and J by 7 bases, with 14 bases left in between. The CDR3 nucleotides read TGTGCCATCCGGGGGCGCGAGGGTGAAGCTTTCTTT. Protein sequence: CAIRGREGEAFF.

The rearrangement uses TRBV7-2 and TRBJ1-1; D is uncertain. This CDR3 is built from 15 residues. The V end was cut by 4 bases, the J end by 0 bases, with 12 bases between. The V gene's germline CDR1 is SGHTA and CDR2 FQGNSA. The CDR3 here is CASSWANGMNTEAFF. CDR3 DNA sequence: TGTGCCAGCAGCTGGGCTAATGGCATGAACACTGAAGCTTTCTTT.

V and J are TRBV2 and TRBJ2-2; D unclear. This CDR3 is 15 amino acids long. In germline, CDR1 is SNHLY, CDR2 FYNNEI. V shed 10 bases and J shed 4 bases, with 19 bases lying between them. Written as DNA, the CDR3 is TGTGCCACGAGACGGGCGGAGACGGGCACCGGGGAGCTGTTTTTT. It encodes CATRRAETGTGELFF.